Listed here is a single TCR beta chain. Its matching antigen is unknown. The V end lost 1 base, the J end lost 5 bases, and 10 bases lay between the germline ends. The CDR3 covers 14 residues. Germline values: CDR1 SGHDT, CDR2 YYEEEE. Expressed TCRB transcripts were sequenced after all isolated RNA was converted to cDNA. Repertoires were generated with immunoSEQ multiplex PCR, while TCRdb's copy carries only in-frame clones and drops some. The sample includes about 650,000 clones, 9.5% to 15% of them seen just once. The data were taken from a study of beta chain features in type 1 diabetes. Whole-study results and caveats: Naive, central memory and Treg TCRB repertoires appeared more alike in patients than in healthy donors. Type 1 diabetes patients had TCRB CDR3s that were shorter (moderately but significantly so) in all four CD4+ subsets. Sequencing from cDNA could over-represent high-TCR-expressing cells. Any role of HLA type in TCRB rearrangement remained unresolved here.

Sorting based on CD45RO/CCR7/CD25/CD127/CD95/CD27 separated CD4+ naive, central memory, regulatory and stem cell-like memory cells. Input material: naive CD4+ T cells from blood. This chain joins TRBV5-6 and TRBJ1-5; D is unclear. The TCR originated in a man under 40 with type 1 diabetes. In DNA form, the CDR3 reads TGTGCCAGCAGCTTGCGAATGGCGGATCAGCCCCAGCATTTT. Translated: CASSLRMADQPQHF.